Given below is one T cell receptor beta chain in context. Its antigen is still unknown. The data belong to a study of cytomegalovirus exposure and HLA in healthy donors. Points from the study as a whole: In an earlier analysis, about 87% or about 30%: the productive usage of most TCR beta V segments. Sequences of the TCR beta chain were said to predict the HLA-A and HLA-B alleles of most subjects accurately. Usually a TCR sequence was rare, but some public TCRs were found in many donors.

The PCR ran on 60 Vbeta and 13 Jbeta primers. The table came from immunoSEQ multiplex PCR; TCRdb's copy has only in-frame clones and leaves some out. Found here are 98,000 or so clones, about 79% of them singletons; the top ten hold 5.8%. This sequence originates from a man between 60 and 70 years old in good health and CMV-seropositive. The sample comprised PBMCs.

The CDR3 region is CASSWPAGVRQETQYF. As DNA, the CDR3 is TGCGCCAGCAGCTGGCCCGCGGGGGTACGCCAAGAGACCCAGTACTTC. The chain carries TRBV5-1 and TRBJ2-5, with 7 nucleotides matching TRBD2. V was clipped by 3 bases and J by 1 base; unmatched bases: 9. Germline loops: CDR1 SGHRS, CDR2 YFSETQ. CDR3 size: 16 residues. The full variable domain, with the rest looked up from reference TRBV5-1 and TRBJ2-5, is KAGVTQTPRYLIKTRGQQVTLSCSPISGHRSVSWYQQTPGQGLQFLFEYFSETQRNKGNFPGRFSGRQFSNSRSEMNVSTLELGDSALYLCASSWPAGVRQETQYFGPGTRLLVL.